This is a list of T cell receptor beta chains from one sample in a study of T cells in localized non-small cell lung cancer. Assay used: immunoSEQ multiplex PCR; TCRdb lists only in-frame clones, some missing. Of tens of thousands of clones detected, roughly four fifths appear once; the ten largest clones hold 2.5% to 3%. The specimen comprised peripheral blood, sampled before any cancer treatment. The receptors were gathered from a man aged 35-69 years with stage I lung adenocarcinoma. The CDR3 runs from the conserved cysteine through the conserved F or W. The D gene is left open where the match is weak. Only part of the rows carry a size: once, few, many, or a class if the clone is expanded.

D	J	V	size	CDR3	DNA
-	TRBJ2-7	TRBV28	-	CASSLVRGSYEQYF	TGTGCCAGCAGTTTGGTCAGGGGATCCTACGAGCAGTACTTC
TRBD1	TRBJ2-2	TRBV6-1	-	CASCRDRANTGELFF	TGTGCCAGCTGCCGGGACAGGGCGAACACCGGGGAGCTGTTTTTT
TRBD2	TRBJ2-7	TRBV30	-	CAWSVPPTSGGAQYF	TGTGCCTGGAGTGTACCCCCGACTAGCGGGGGGGCGCAGTACTTC
-	TRBJ2-7	TRBV27	-	CASSPRGGISSYEQYF	TGTGCCAGCAGTCCTAGGGGGGGGATAAGCTCCTACGAGCAGTACTTC
-	TRBJ1-3	TRBV11-2	-	CASSLEGSSGNTIYF	TGTGCCAGCAGCTTAGAAGGTAGCTCTGGAAACACCATATATTTT
-	TRBJ2-1	TRBV18	-	CASSPPPPYNEQFF	TGTGCCAGCTCACCACCGCCCCCCTACAATGAGCAGTTCTTC
TRBD1	TRBJ2-7	TRBV30	-	CAWSGQGATGEQYF	TGTGCCTGGAGCGGCCAGGGGGCGACTGGCGAGCAGTACTTC
-	TRBJ1-2	TRBV2	once	CASSEAPRLGGYTF	TGTGCCAGCAGTGAAGCCCCAAGGTTGGGTGGCTACACCTTC
TRBD1	TRBJ1-4	TRBV5-1	once	CASSLGQGATNEKLFF	TGCGCCAGCAGCTTGGGACAGGGCGCAACTAATGAAAAACTGTTTTTT
TRBD2	TRBJ2-5	TRBV4-3	-	CASSQDTGGKETQYF	TGCGCCAGCAGCCAAGATACGGGGGGTAAAGAGACCCAGTACTTC
TRBD1	TRBJ1-1	TRBV19	-	CASSPTGGIESSEAFF	TGTGCCAGTAGCCCGACAGGGGGCATCGAATCCTCTGAAGCTTTCTTT
-	TRBJ1-1	TRBV7-8	-	CASSSLSLLEAFF	TGTGCCAGCAGCTCCCTATCCCTCCTTGAAGCTTTCTTT
-	TRBJ1-4	TRBV29-1	-	CSVEVVANEKLFF	TGCAGCGTTGAGGTAGTAGCTAATGAAAAACTGTTTTTT
TRBD2	TRBJ2-7	TRBV7-2	-	CATKAGGPSYEQYF	TGTGCCACCAAAGCGGGAGGCCCCTCCTACGAGCAGTACTTC
-	TRBJ1-1	TRBV21-1	-	CASTRKRGQNTEAFF	TGTGCCAGCACTCGTAAGCGAGGGCAGAACACTGAAGCTTTCTTT
-	TRBJ1-3	TRBV7-9	-	CASSRRGSGSGNTIYF	TGTGCCAGCAGCCGCCGCGGCTCAGGGTCCGGAAACACCATATATTTT
-	TRBJ1-1	TRBV23-1	-	CASSRGRAHNTEAFF	TGCGCCAGCAGTCGGGGGAGGGCCCATAACACTGAAGCTTTCTTT
-	TRBJ2-5	TRBV15	-	CATSSGGQLQETQYF	TGTGCCACCAGCAGCGGCGGGCAACTCCAGGAGACCCAGTACTTC
-	TRBJ1-2	TRBV5-1	-	CASSLYSYGYTF	TGCGCCAGCAGCTTGTACAGCTATGGCTACACCTTC
-	TRBJ2-5	TRBV18	-	CASSPPIGQTQYF	TGTGCCAGCTCACCACCGATCGGGCAGACCCAGTACTTC
-	TRBJ1-5	TRBV10-1	-	CASSESEQNQPQHF	TGCGCCAGCAGTGAGTCTGAGCAGAATCAGCCCCAGCATTTT
-	TRBJ1-4	TRBV5-1	-	CASSLGLTGGTKNEKLFF	TGCGCCAGCAGCTTGGGCCTTACCGGGGGGACAAAGAATGAAAAACTGTTTTTT
TRBD1	TRBJ2-3	TRBV27	-	CASSLRTGTFSTDTQYF	TGTGCCAGCAGTTTGAGGACAGGCACCTTCAGCACAGATACGCAGTATTTT
-	TRBJ2-7	TRBV7-2	-	CASSRPLKGHEQYF	TGTGCCAGCAGCCGGCCCTTGAAGGGCCACGAGCAGTACTTC
-	TRBJ1-5	TRBV10-2	-	CASSQGNQPQHF	TGCGCCAGCAGCCAGGGGAATCAGCCCCAGCATTTT
-	TRBJ2-6	TRBV7-9	-	CASSPHSGANVLTF	TGTGCCAGCAGCCCCCACTCCGGGGCCAACGTCCTGACTTTC
-	TRBJ1-4	TRBV18	-	CASSPQGAGSGNEKLFF	TGTGCCAGCTCACCACAGGGAGCGGGGAGTGGTAATGAAAAACTGTTTTTT
-	TRBJ1-1	TRBV7-3	-	CASSLRGREEAFF	TGTGCCAGCAGCTTAAGAGGGAGAGAGGAAGCTTTCTTT
-	TRBJ2-6	TRBV13	-	CASSIQQGRISGANVLTF	TGTGCCAGCAGCATTCAACAGGGGAGGATCTCTGGGGCCAACGTCCTGACTTTC
TRBD2	TRBJ2-5	TRBV18	-	CASIAGERETQYF	TGTGCCAGCATAGCGGGAGAGCGGGAGACCCAGTACTTC
TRBD2	TRBJ2-7	TRBV19	few	CASSSTSANSYEQYF	TGTGCCAGTAGTTCAACTAGCGCGAACTCCTACGAGCAGTACTTC
TRBD2	TRBJ2-2	TRBV19	-	CASGTSGGALVTGELFF	TGTGCCAGTGGGACTAGCGGGGGGGCACTAGTCACCGGGGAGCTGTTTTTT
TRBD1	TRBJ1-1	TRBV6-6	-	CASTRQGNTEAFF	TGTGCCAGCACCAGACAGGGGAACACTGAAGCTTTCTTT
TRBD2	TRBJ2-5	TRBV14	-	CASSQGDLLAGETQYF	TGTGCCAGCAGCCAAGGGGATCTCCTAGCGGGAGAGACCCAGTACTTC
TRBD1	TRBJ1-1	TRBV29-1	few	CSGGQGGTEAFF	TGCAGCGGTGGACAGGGGGGCACTGAAGCTTTCTTT
-	TRBJ1-5	TRBV2	few	CASSQAVGQPQHF	TGTGCCAGCAGTCAGGCGGTGGGTCAGCCCCAGCATTTT
TRBD2	TRBJ2-1	TRBV5-1	-	CASSPLIGGANEQFF	TGCGCCAGCAGCCCACTAATCGGGGGGGCCAATGAGCAGTTCTTC
TRBD1	TRBJ1-2	TRBV6-1	-	CASSRQGPDGYTF	TGTGCCAGCAGCAGACAGGGCCCGGATGGCTACACCTTC
-	TRBJ2-5	TRBV10-1	-	CASSRTLQETQYF	TGCGCCAGCAGTCGGACTCTCCAAGAGACCCAGTACTTC
-	TRBJ2-2	TRBV2	-	CASSDGQRLNTGELFF	TGTGCCAGCAGTGATGGGCAGAGATTAAACACCGGGGAGCTGTTTTTT
TRBD1	TRBJ1-1	TRBV7-9	few	CASSFGQGAELNTEAFF	TGTGCCAGCAGCTTCGGACAGGGTGCTGAGTTGAACACTGAAGCTTTCTTT
TRBD1	TRBJ1-1	TRBV2	-	CASRSGTGGSGEAFF	TGTGCCAGCAGGAGCGGGACAGGGGGATCTGGTGAAGCTTTCTTT
TRBD1	TRBJ1-2	TRBV6-1	-	CASSELTGQNYGYTF	TGTGCCAGCAGTGAACTGACAGGGCAGAACTATGGCTACACCTTC
TRBD2	TRBJ2-2	TRBV5-3	few	CARRRTSGSPGELFF	TGTGCCAGAAGGCGGACTAGCGGGAGCCCCGGGGAGCTGTTTTTT
-	TRBJ2-3	TRBV6-5	-	CASSYQASVPDTQYF	TGTGCCAGCAGTTACCAGGCTAGCGTTCCAGATACGCAGTATTTT
-	TRBJ2-1	TRBV2	-	CASSESVYNEQFF	TGTGCCAGCAGTGAAAGCGTTTACAATGAGCAGTTCTTC
-	TRBJ2-5	TRBV28	-	CASSTRDHSWETQYF	TGTGCCAGCAGTACTCGGGACCATTCGTGGGAGACCCAGTACTTC
-	TRBJ2-1	TRBV18	-	CASSPQGSSYNEQFF	TGTGCCAGCTCACCACAGGGATCCAGCTACAATGAGCAGTTCTTC
-	TRBJ2-7	TRBV6-5	-	CASSYSSGFSYEQYF	TGTGCCAGCAGTTACTCCTCCGGGTTTTCCTACGAGCAGTACTTC
-	TRBJ2-7	TRBV4-1	few	CASSQGPGGTGYNF	TGCGCCAGCAGCCAAGGTCCGGGAGGGACAGGGTATAACTTC
-	TRBJ2-3	TRBV2	-	CASSGAITLTDTQYF	TGTGCCAGCAGTGGCGCGATCACCCTCACAGATACGCAGTATTTT
-	TRBJ2-6	TRBV7-3	-	CASSPTSGANVLTF	TGTGCCAGCAGCCCTACTTCTGGGGCCAACGTCCTGACTTTC